The rows below give T cell receptor beta chains drawn from one sample of a study of cytomegalovirus exposure and HLA in healthy donors. Sequencing was performed with immunoSEQ multiplex PCR; in TCRdb, only in-frame clones are kept and a portion is missing. Here the sample spans 99,000 or so clones, around 85% being singletons. Sequenced input: PBMCs. Every receptor here comes from a man aged 25 to 40 in good health and CMV-seropositive. The CDR3 runs from the conserved cysteine through the conserved F or W. Each record gives: clone size, J gene, D gene, CDR3 length, V gene, CDR3 protein, CDR3 DNA. D genes are given only for firm matches. Size values are once, few and many counts, or a class for expanded clones, and some rows have none.

>NA|TRBJ1-2|TRBD1|14|TRBV5-1
CASSLTGDLRGYTF
TGCGCCAGCAGCTTGACAGGGGACTTGCGGGGCTACACCTTC
>few|TRBJ2-5|NA|13|TRBV7-2
CASSPSPGETQYF
TGTGCCAGCTCTCCCTCCCCCGGAGAGACCCAGTACTTC
>once|TRBJ1-2|NA|15|TRBV5-1
CASSPSTQGYYGYTF
TGCGCCAGCAGTCCCTCGACACAGGGATACTATGGCTACACCTTC
>few|TRBJ1-1|NA|11|TRBV10-2
CASRPDTEAFF
TGCGCCAGCAGACCGGACACTGAAGCTTTCTTT
>few|TRBJ1-1|NA|14|TRBV4-1
CASSQGEGNTEAFF
TGCGCCAGCAGCCAGGGGGAGGGCAACACTGAAGCTTTCTTT
>NA|TRBJ2-2|NA|13|TRBV11-2
CASSPRQSGELFF
TGTGCCAGCAGCCCCCGACAGAGCGGGGAGCTGTTTTTT
>NA|TRBJ2-3|NA|14|TRBV2
CASRTPSLADTQYF
TGTGCCAGCAGGACCCCTAGTCTCGCGGATACGCAGTATTTT
>NA|TRBJ2-2|NA|18|TRBV21-1
CASSKVRQNGSVAGELFF
TGTGCCAGCAGCAAAGTGCGACAGAACGGGTCGGTCGCCGGGGAGCTGTTTTTT
>NA|TRBJ2-1|TRBD2|15|TRBV5-4
CASSGLAGATGEQFF
TGTGCCAGCAGCGGACTAGCGGGGGCTACGGGGGAGCAGTTCTTC
>NA|TRBJ1-5|TRBD1|13|TRBV30
CACDQGAGQPQHF
TGTGCCTGCGACCAGGGGGCGGGTCAGCCCCAGCATTTT
>NA|TRBJ2-1|TRBD2|16|TRBV7-9
CASSPPLAGGENEQFF
TGTGCCAGCAGCCCCCCCCTAGCGGGGGGCGAGAATGAGCAGTTCTTC
>NA|TRBJ1-4|TRBD1|15|TRBV5-1
CASSHGDSQNEKLFF
TGCGCCAGCAGCCATGGGGACAGCCAAAATGAAAAACTGTTTTTT
>NA|TRBJ2-2|TRBD1|17|TRBV4-3
CASSQDYGDSNTGELFF
TGCGCCAGCAGCCAAGATTACGGGGACAGTAACACCGGGGAGCTGTTTTTT
>NA|TRBJ1-1|NA|13|TRBV28
CASSLYHGETPNF
TGTGCCAGCAGTTTATATCACGGGGAGACACCAAACTTT
>once|TRBJ2-7|TRBD1|16|TRBV5-6
CASSGTGTGLSNEQYF
TGTGCCAGCAGTGGAACCGGGACAGGGTTATCTAACGAGCAGTACTTC
>NA|TRBJ1-1|NA|13|TRBV19
CASSKGQNTEAFF
TGTGCCAGTAGTAAGGGACAGAACACTGAAGCTTTCTTT
>NA|TRBJ1-6|TRBD1|14|TRBV18
CASSTGGQNSPLHF
TGTGCCAGCTCCACAGGGGGACAGAATTCACCCCTCCACTTT
>NA|TRBJ1-2|NA|13|TRBV6-5
CASTPWRGYGYTF
TGTGCCAGCACACCGTGGAGGGGCTATGGCTACACCTTC
>once|TRBJ1-2|NA|13|TRBV30
CAFGLQGDYGYTF
TGTGCCTTTGGCCTTCAAGGGGACTATGGCTACACCTTC
>NA|TRBJ2-1|NA|11|TRBV7-9
CASSSLYEQFF
TGTGCCAGCAGCTCCCTCTATGAGCAGTTCTTC
>NA|TRBJ2-1|TRBD1|15|TRBV5-1
CASSRTGERYNEQFF
TGCGCCAGCAGCAGGACAGGGGAGAGGTACAATGAGCAGTTCTTC